There are many counts of the clone carrying this T cell receptor (beta chain). The antigen is undetermined. The source of the sample is a study of CD8 T cells in ankylosing spondylitis. General study results and limits: It was reported that disease-linked clones were significantly enriched in matched ankylosing spondylitis synovial fluid. Roughly 8 highly homologous variants made up a TCR beta motif that seemed to typify ankylosing spondylitis blood.

Libraries of TCR beta came from quantitative 5'-RACE with molecular barcodes. TCRdb reanalysed the 5' RACE reads using MiXCR and keeps one entry per CDR3 protein. The sample yields 150,000 to 200,000 distinct CDR3 sequences, under 15% seen once. The CDR3 consists of 16 residues. The germline V gene encodes CDR1 MNHEY and CDR2 SVGAGI. The J segment lost 1 base and the V segment lost 2 bases, leaving 4 bases of the junction unmatched. Sequencing used blood, either unsorted or a sorted T cell fraction (not recorded which). The TCR was taken from a female donor with ankylosing spondylitis or in good health (not recorded which). The rearrangement uses TRBV6-5 and TRBJ2-5; 10 bases are shared with TRBD2. The CDR3 region has the DNA TGTGCCAGCAGTTACGGACTAGCGGACTTCCAAGAGACCCAGTACTTC. Protein product: CASSYGLADFQETQYF.